The source of this T cell receptor beta chain is a study of blood T cells in healthy people across ages. Overall study results and limits: Getting older went along with TCR beta diversity per million T cells dropping roughly linearly.

Sample-barcoded 5' priming and a J-beta primer mix drove a second PCR of roughly 6 to 12 cycles. TCRdb analysed the 5' RACE reads with MiXCR anew, one entry per CDR3 protein. The sample includes about 1.8 million distinct CDR3 sequences, about 50% of them seen just once. Germline lookup yields CDR1 SQVTM and CDR2 ANQGSEA. V lost 7 bases and J lost 2; bases outside the gene matches: 10. The CDR3 contains 16 residues. This clonotype has a count of ten or more. The antigen remains undetermined. V gene TRBV29-1 combines with J gene TRBJ2-4; 11 bases agree with TRBD2. The TCR comes from a woman between 40 and 55 years old in good health. Sequencing input: blood. CDR3 in amino acids: CSAGARLAGTKNIQYF. The CDR3 DNA follows: TGCAGCGCGGGGGCCCGACTAGCGGGGACCAAAAACATTCAGTACTTC.